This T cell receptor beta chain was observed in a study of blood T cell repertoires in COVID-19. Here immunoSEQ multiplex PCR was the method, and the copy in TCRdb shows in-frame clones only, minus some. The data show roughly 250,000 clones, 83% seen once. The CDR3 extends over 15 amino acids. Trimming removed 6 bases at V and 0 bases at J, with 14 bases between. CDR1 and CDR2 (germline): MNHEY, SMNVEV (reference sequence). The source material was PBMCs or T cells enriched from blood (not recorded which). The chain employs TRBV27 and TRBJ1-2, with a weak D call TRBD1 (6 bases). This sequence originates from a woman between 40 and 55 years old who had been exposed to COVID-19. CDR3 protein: CASRERGGTNYGYTF. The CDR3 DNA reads TGTGCCAGCAGAGAGAGGGGGGGAACTAACTATGGCTACACCTTC.